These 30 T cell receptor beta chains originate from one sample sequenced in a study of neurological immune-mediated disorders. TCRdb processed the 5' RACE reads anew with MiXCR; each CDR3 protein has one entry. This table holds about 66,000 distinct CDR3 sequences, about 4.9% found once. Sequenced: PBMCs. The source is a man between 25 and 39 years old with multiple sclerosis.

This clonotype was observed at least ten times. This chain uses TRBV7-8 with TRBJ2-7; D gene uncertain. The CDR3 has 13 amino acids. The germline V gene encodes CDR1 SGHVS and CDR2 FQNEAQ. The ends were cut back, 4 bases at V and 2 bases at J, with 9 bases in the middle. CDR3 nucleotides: TGTGCCAGCAGCTCCTTAGGGCCCTACGAGCAGTACGTC. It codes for CASSSLGPYEQYV.

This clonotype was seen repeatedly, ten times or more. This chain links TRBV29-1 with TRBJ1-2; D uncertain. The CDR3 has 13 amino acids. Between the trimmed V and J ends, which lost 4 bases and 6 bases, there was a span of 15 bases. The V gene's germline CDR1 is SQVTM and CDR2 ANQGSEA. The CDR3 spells CSVATLYLNGYTF. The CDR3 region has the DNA TGCAGCGTTGCGACGCTCTATTTGAATGGCTACACCTTC. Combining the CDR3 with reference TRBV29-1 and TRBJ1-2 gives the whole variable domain SAVISQKPSRDICQRGTSLTIQCQVDSQVTMMFWYRQQPGQSLTLIATANQGSEATYESGFVIDKFPISRPNLTFSTLTVSNMSPEDSSIYLCSVATLYLNGYTFGSGTRLTVV.

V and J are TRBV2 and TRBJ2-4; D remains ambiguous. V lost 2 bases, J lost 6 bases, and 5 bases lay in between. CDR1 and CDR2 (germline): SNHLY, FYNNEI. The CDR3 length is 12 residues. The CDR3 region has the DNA TGTGCCAGCAGTGAACCCAGAAACATTCAGTACTTC. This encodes CASSEPRNIQYF.

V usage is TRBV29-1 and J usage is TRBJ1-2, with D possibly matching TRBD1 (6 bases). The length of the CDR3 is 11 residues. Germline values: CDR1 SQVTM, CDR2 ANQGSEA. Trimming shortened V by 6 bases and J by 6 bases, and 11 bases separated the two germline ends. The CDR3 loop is CSVSKGDGYTF. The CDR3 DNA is TGCAGCGTGTCAAAGGGGGATGGCTACACCTTC.

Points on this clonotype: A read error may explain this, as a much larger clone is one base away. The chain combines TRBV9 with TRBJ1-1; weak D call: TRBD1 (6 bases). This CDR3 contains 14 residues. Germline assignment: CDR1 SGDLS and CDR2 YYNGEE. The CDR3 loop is CGSSVGPSGAEAFF. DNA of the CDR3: TGTGGCAGCAGCGTCGGTCCCTCAGGGGCTGAAGCTTTCTTT.

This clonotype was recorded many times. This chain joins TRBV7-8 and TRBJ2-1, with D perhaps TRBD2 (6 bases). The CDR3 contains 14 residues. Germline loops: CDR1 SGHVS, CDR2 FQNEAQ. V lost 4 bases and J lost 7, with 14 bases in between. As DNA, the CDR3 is TGTGCCAGCAGCTGGGACTGGAACCCTAATGAGCAGTTCTTC. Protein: CASSWDWNPNEQFF.

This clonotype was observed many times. The CDR3 is CASSLAGLISGTQYF. The CDR3 DNA follows: TGCGCCAGCAGCTTGGCCGGCCTCATCTCAGGGACCCAGTACTTC. The chain recombines TRBV5-1 with TRBJ2-5; the D is unclear. This CDR3 contains 15 residues. Germline V gene data show CDR1 as SGHRS and CDR2 as YFSETQ. Trimming pared 0 bases from V and 7 bases from J, leaving 16 bases between.

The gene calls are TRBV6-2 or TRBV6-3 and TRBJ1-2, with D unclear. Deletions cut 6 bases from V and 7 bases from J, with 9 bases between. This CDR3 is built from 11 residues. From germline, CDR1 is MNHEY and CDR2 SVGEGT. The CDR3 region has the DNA TGTGCCAGCAGGTCGAACGGTGGCTACACCTTC. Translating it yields CASRSNGGYTF.

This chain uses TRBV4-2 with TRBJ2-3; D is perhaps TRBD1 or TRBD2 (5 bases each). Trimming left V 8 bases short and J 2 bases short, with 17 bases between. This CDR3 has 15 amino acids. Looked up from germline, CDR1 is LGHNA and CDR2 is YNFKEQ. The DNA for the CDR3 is TGTGCCAGCGGTGGTGGGGCGGGCCTCACAGATACGCAGTATTTT. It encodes CASGGGAGLTDTQYF.

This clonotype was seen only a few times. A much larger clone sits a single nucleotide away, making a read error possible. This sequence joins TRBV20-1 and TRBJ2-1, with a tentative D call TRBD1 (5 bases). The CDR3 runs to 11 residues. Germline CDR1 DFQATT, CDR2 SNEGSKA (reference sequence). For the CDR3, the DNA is TGCAGTGCTAGTAAGGGGATTGAGCAGCTCTTC. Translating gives CSASKGIEQLF.

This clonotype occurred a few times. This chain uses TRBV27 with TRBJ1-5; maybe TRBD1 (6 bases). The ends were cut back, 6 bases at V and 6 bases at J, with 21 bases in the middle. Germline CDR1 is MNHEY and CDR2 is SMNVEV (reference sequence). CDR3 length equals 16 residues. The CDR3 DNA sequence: TGTGCCAGCAGCCCCACAAGGGGGTTAGGCAGTCAGCCCCAGCATTTT. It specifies CASSPTRGLGSQPQHF.

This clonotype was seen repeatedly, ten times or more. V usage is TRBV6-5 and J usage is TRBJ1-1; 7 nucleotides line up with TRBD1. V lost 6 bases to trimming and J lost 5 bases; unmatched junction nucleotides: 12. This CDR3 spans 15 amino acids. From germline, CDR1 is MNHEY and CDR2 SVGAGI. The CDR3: CASSRPHRGRTEAFF. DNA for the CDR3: TGTGCCAGCAGCCGTCCTCACAGGGGACGAACTGAAGCTTTCTTT.

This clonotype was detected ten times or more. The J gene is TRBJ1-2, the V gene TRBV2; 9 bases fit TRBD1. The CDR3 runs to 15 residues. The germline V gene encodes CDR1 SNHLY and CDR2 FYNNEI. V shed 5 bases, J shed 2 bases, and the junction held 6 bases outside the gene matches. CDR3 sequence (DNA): TGTGCCAGCAGTAAGGGACAGGGAATAAACTATGGCTACACCTTC. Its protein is CASSKGQGINYGYTF.

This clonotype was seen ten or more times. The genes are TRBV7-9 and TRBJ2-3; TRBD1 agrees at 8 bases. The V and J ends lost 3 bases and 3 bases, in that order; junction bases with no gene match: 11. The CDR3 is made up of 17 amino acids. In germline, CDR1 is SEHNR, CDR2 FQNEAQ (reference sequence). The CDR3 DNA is TGTGCCAGCAGCTTCCCCGCGACAGGGGTTGTGACAGATACGCAGTATTTT. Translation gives CASSFPATGVVTDTQYF.

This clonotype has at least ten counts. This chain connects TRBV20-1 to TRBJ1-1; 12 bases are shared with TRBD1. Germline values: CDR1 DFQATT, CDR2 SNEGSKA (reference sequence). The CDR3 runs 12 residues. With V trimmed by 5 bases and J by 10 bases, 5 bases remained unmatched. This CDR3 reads CSAAGQGAGAFF. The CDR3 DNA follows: TGCAGTGCTGCGGGACAGGGGGCCGGAGCTTTCTTT.

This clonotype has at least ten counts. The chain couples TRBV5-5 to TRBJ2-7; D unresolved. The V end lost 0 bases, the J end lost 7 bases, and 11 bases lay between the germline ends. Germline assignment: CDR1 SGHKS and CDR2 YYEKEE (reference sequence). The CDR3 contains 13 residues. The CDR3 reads CASSLGPTREQYV. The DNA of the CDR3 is TGTGCCAGCAGCTTGGGACCTACGAGAGAGCAGTACGTC.

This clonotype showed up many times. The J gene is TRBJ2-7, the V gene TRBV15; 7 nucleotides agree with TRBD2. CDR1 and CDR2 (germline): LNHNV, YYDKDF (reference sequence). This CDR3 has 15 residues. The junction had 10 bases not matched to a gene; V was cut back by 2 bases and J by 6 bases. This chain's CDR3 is CATSRSPGEGSEQYF. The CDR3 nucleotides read TGTGCCACCAGCAGATCCCCTGGGGAGGGATCCGAGCAGTACTTC.

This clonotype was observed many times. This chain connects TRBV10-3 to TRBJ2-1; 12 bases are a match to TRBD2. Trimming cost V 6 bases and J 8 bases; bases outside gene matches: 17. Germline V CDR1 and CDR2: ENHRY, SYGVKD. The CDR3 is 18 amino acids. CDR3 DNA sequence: TGTGCCATCAGAGAACTGTGGGCTAGCGGGGGGGAACGCGATGAGCAGTTCTTC. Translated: CAIRELWASGGERDEQFF.

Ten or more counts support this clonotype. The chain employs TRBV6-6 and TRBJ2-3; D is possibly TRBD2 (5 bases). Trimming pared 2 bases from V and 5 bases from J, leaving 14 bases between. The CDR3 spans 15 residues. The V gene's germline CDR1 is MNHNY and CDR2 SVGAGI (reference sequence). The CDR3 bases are TGTGCCAGCAGTTACGGGCCTAGAAGCGGAGATACGCAGTATTTT. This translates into CASSYGPRSGDTQYF.

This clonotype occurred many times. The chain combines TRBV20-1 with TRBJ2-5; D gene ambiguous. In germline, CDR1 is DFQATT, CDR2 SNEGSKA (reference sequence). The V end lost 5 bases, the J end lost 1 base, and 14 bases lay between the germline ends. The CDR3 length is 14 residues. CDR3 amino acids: CSAEIGLIQETQYF. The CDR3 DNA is TGCAGTGCTGAGATAGGGTTAATCCAAGAGACCCAGTACTTC.

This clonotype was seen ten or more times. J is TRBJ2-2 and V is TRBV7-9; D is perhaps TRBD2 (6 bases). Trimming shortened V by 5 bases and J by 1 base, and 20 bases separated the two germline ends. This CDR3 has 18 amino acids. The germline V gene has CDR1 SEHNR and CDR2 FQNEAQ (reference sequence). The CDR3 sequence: CASSQRVEWRGNTGELFF. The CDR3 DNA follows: TGTGCCAGCAGCCAGCGGGTGGAGTGGCGGGGGAACACCGGGGAGCTGTTTTTT.

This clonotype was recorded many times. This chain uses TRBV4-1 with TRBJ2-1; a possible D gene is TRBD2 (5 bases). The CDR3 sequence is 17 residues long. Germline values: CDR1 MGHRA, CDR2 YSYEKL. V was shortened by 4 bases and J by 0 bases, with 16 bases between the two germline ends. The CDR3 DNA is TGCGCCAGCAGCCGACTACCGGACGGGTACTCCTACAATGAGCAGTTCTTC. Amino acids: CASSRLPDGYSYNEQFF.

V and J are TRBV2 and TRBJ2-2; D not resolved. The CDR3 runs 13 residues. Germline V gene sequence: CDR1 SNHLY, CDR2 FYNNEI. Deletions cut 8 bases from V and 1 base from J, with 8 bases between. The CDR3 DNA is TGTGCCAGCGTATGGGGGAACACCGGGGAGCTGTTTTTT. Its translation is CASVWGNTGELFF.

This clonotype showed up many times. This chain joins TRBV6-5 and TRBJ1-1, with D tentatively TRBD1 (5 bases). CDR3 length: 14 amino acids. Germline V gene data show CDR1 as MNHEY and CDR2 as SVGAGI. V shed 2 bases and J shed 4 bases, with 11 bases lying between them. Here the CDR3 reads CASSYQPGGTEAFF. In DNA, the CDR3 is TGTGCCAGCAGTTACCAGCCGGGGGGCACTGAAGCTTTCTTT.

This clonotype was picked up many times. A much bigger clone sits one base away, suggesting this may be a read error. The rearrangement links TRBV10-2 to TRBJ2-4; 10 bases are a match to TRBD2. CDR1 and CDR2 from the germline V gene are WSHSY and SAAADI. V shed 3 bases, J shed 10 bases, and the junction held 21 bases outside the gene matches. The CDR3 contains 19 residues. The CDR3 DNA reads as TGCGCCAGCAGTGAATTCCCCTTGATGCAGCGGGGGGGCATAGAAATTCAGTACTTC. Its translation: CASSEFPLMQRGGIEIQYF.

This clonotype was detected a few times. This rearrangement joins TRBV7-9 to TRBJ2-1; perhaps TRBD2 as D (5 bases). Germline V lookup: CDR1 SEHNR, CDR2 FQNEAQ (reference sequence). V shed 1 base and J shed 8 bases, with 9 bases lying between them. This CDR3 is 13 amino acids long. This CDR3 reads CASSLVERDEQFF. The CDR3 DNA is TGTGCCAGCAGCTTAGTGGAGAGGGATGAGCAGTTCTTC.

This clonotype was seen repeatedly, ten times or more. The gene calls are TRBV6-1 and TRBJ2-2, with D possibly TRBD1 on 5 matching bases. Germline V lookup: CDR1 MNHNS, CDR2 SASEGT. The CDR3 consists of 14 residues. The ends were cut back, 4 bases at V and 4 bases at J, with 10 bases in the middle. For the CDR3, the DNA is TGTGCCAGCAGTGTAAGGGGTCTCACCGGGGAGCTGTTTTTT. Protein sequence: CASSVRGLTGELFF.

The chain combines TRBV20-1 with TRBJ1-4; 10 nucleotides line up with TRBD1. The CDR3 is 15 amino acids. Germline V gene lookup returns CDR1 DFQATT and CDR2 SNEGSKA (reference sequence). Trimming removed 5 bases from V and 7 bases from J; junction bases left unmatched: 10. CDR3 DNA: TGCAGTGCTGTAGACAGGGGGCAAAGTGGTGAAAAACTGTTTTTT. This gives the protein CSAVDRGQSGEKLFF.

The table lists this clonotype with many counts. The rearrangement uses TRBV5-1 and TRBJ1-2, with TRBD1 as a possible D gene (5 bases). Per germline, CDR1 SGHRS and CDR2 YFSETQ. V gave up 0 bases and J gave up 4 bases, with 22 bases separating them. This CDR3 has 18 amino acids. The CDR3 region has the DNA TGCGCCAGCAGCTTGGAGGATTGGCACCAGCAAGGGGCCTATGGCTACACCTTC. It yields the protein CASSLEDWHQQGAYGYTF. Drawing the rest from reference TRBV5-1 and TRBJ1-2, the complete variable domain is KAGVTQTPRYLIKTRGQQVTLSCSPISGHRSVSWYQQTPGQGLQFLFEYFSETQRNKGNFPGRFSGRQFSNSRSEMNVSTLELGDSALYLCASSLEDWHQQGAYGYTFGSGTRLTVV.

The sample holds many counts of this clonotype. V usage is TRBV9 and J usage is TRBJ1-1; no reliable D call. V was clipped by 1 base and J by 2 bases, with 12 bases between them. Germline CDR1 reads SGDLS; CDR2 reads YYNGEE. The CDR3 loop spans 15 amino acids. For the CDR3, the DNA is TGTGCCAGCAGCGTAACGGCAGTAGGAAACACTGAAGCTTTCTTT. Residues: CASSVTAVGNTEAFF. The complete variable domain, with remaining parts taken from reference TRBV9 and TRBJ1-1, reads DSGVTQTPKHLITATGQRVTLRCSPRSGDLSVYWYQQSLDQGLQFLIQYYNGEERAKGNILERFSAQQFPDLHSELNLSSLELGDSALYFCASSVTAVGNTEAFFGQGTRLTVV.